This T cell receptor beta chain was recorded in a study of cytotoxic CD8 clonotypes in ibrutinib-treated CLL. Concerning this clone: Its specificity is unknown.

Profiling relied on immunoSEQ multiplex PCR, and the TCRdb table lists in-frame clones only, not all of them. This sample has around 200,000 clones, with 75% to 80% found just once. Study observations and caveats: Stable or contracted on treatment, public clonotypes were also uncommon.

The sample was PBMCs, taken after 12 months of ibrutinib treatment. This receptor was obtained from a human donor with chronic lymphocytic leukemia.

As DNA, the CDR3 is TGTGCCAGCAGCTTTTATCGACAGTCTGGAAACACCATATATTTT. This encodes CASSFYRQSGNTIYF. The chain uses TRBV7-8 and TRBJ1-3; possibly TRBD1 for D (5 bases). The length of the CDR3 is 15 residues. Trimming pared 3 bases from V and 1 base from J, leaving 10 bases between. Per the germline V gene, CDR1 is SGHVS and CDR2 is FQNEAQ. The variable domain in full, completed from reference TRBV7-8 and TRBJ1-3, reads GAGVSQSPRYKVAKRGQDVALRCDPISGHVSLFWYQQALGQGPEFLTYFQNEAQLDKSGLPSDRFFAERPEGSVSTLKIQRTQQEDSAVYLCASSFYRQSGNTIYFGEGSWLTVV.